These 20 T cell receptor beta chains came from one sample sequenced in a study of cytomegalovirus exposure and HLA in healthy donors. 60 Vbeta and 13 Jbeta primers were used in PCR. Libraries were prepared by immunoSEQ multiplex PCR; TCRdb keeps only in-frame clonotypes and omits some of them. Among nearly 110,000 clones, 74% were seen once, and the ten largest hold about 15%. The sequenced sample was PBMCs. Receptor source: a woman aged 40 to 55 in good health and CMV-seropositive.

The V call is TRBV29-1, the J call TRBJ2-3; 7 nucleotides match TRBD2. The CDR3 has 13 amino acids. The V gene's germline CDR1 is SQVTM and CDR2 ANQGSEA. J lost 5 bases, V lost 6 bases, and 8 bases had no gene match. The CDR3 loop is CSVAGDLIDTQYF. CDR3 sequence (DNA): TGCAGCGTGGCGGGGGATCTGATAGATACGCAGTATTTT.

CDR3 DNA: TGCGCCAGCAGGGGGGCAGGGTTGAACACTGAAGCTTTCTTT. Protein sequence: CASRGAGLNTEAFF. The V gene is TRBV5-1, the J gene TRBJ1-1; tentatively, D is TRBD1 (6 bases). With 5 bases removed from V and 0 bases from J, the gap between germline ends came to 11 bases. The CDR3 contains 14 residues. CDR1 and CDR2 (germline): SGHRS, YFSETQ.

This rearrangement joins TRBV6-5 to TRBJ1-1; the D gene is possibly TRBD1 (6 bases). The CDR3 covers 16 residues. Trimming stripped 2 bases from V and 10 bases from J, with 23 bases between. CDR1 and CDR2 (germline): MNHEY, SVGAGI. In DNA, the CDR3 is TGTGCCAGCAGTTACCAACCTCCGGGACAACCAAAATCAGCTTTCTTT. Amino acids: CASSYQPPGQPKSAFF.

This chain connects TRBV4-1 to TRBJ1-3; D not certain. The CDR3 runs to 14 residues. Germline CDR1 is MGHRA and CDR2 is YSYEKL. Trimming took off 0 bases at V and 8 bases at J, with 11 bases between the two ends. The DNA for the CDR3 is TGCGCCAGCAGCCAAGATCCCTACGGGGACACCATATATTTT. Translated: CASSQDPYGDTIYF.

The chain couples TRBV30 to TRBJ1-1; D ambiguous. Germline CDR1 is GTSNPN and CDR2 is SVGIG (reference sequence). This CDR3 comprises 13 residues. Trimming shortened V by 0 bases and J by 8 bases, and 13 bases separated the two germline ends. The CDR3 bases are TGTGCCTGGAGTGTACATGAGGCTTCAGAAGCTTTCTTT. It codes for CAWSVHEASEAFF.

The J gene is TRBJ2-2, the V gene TRBV5-1; tentatively, D is TRBD2 (5 bases). The length of the CDR3 is 14 residues. The germline V gene encodes CDR1 SGHRS and CDR2 YFSETQ. Trimming left V 4 bases short and J 1 base short, with 8 bases between. Here the CDR3 DNA reads TGCGCCAGCAGCCCCCGGGAGAACACCGGGGAGCTGTTTTTT. Protein product: CASSPRENTGELFF.

Ten or more counts support this clone. V gene TRBV7-2 combines with J gene TRBJ2-3, with D perhaps matching TRBD2 (7 bases). Between the trimmed V and J ends, which lost 5 bases and 15 bases, there was a span of 21 bases. This CDR3 has 13 residues. In germline, CDR1 is SGHTA, CDR2 FQGNSA. The CDR3 nucleotides read TGTGCCAGCAGCATAACTAGCGACAGAGGGGGATATTTT. Protein sequence: CASSITSDRGGYF.

A remark on this clone: The junction departs from germline at one end; a sequencing error may be responsible. The chain has TRBV7-7 and TRBJ2-1, with D possibly matching TRBD2 (6 bases). The CDR3 is 13 residues long. Germline CDR1 reads SSHAT; CDR2 reads FNYEAQ (reference sequence). The CDR3 bases are TGTGCTAGCAGCTTAGAACGGGGGAATGAGCAGTTCTTC. This sequence encodes CASSLERGNEQFF.

This sequence joins TRBV7-9 and TRBJ1-1, with D tentatively TRBD1 (6 bases). V was cut by 5 bases and J by 0 bases, with 10 bases left in between. The CDR3 contains 14 residues. Germline CDR1 reads SEHNR; CDR2 reads FQNEAQ (reference sequence). The CDR3 DNA reads as TGTGCCAGCAGCGCCCAGGGGTTGAACACTGAAGCTTTCTTT. Its translation: CASSAQGLNTEAFF.

The rearrangement uses TRBV18 and TRBJ2-3; 11 nucleotides align to TRBD2. The CDR3 sequence is 16 residues long. In germline, CDR1 is KGHSH, CDR2 LQKENI. After removal of 1 base from V and 4 bases from J, the junction contained 4 bases not matched to a gene. In DNA, the CDR3 is TGTGCCAGCTCACCACTCTTAGCGGGGGGGCCAGATACGCAGTATTTT. It codes for CASSPLLAGGPDTQYF.

The rearrangement joins TRBV7-8 to TRBJ1-1, with a possible D match to TRBD1 (5 bases). Germline values: CDR1 SGHVS, CDR2 FQNEAQ. Deletions cut 3 bases from V and 0 bases from J, with 8 bases between. This CDR3 comprises 14 residues. The CDR3 nucleotides are TGTGCCAGCAGCTTCGGGGGGATGAACACTGAAGCTTTCTTT. Translation gives CASSFGGMNTEAFF.

On this clone: At the DNA level, this CDR3 is encoded by other sequences in the same sample as well. The gene calls are TRBV29-1 and TRBJ1-5, with 10 bases aligning to TRBD1. CDR3 size: 14 residues. V trimming: 6 bases; J trimming: 3 bases; junction bases outside the gene matches: 5. Per germline, CDR1 SQVTM and CDR2 ANQGSEA. The CDR3 reads CSVRTGGVNQPQHF. CDR3 nucleotide sequence: TGCAGCGTCCGGACAGGGGGTGTCAATCAGCCCCAGCATTTT.

The chain carries TRBV5-1 and TRBJ2-1; TRBD2 matches at 7 bases. CDR1 SGHRS and CDR2 YFSETQ come from the germline V gene. J was trimmed by 4 bases and V by 4 bases; bases with no gene match: 8. The CDR3 sequence is 15 residues long. CDR3 region: CASSRGGGEYNEQFF. In nucleotides, the CDR3 is TGCGCCAGCAGCAGAGGTGGGGGGGAGTACAATGAGCAGTTCTTC.

The chain has TRBV4-1 and TRBJ2-5; no clear D gene. V was clipped by 3 bases and J by 4 bases, with 9 bases between them. The CDR3 is 13 residues long. Germline CDR1 MGHRA, CDR2 YSYEKL. The CDR3 reads CASSHATRETQYF. CDR3 DNA sequence: TGCGCCAGCAGCCATGCCACACGAGAGACCCAGTACTTC.

The V call is TRBV6-5, the J call TRBJ1-5; 7 bases align to TRBD1. Trimming cost V 8 bases and J 6 bases; bases outside gene matches: 13. Germline V gene data show CDR1 as MNHEY and CDR2 as SVGAGI. This CDR3 comprises 15 residues. The CDR3 sequence is CASRASYRGGQPQHF. The CDR3, as DNA: TGTGCCAGCCGTGCTAGCTACAGGGGTGGTCAGCCCCAGCATTTT.

This sequence joins TRBV18 and TRBJ1-6; no firm D call. Deletions cut 3 bases from V and 5 bases from J, with 14 bases between. Germline CDR1 KGHSH, CDR2 LQKENI. This CDR3 is built from 16 residues. CDR3 region: CASSPAQVSNNSPLHF. The CDR3 DNA is TGTGCCAGCTCACCCGCCCAGGTCTCTAATAATTCACCCCTCCACTTT. Drawing the rest from reference TRBV18 and TRBJ1-6, the complete variable domain is NAGVMQNPRHLVRRRGQEARLRCSPMKGHSHVYWYRQLPEEGLKFMVYLQKENIIDESGMPKERFSAEFPKEGPSILRIQQVVRGDSAAYFCASSPAQVSNNSPLHFGNGTRLTVT.

This clone has just one count. The chain links TRBV27 to TRBJ1-6; D unresolved. This CDR3 has 15 amino acids. V shed 4 bases and J shed 8 bases, with 15 bases lying between them. Per the germline V gene, CDR1 is MNHEY and CDR2 is SMNVEV (reference sequence). DNA of the CDR3: TGTGCCAGCAGTTCAACAGATTTCCCTCATTCACCCCTCCACTTT. Amino acid sequence: CASSSTDFPHSPLHF.

This chain's CDR3 is CASTTGGNTEAFF. Written as DNA, the CDR3 is TGTGCCAGCACCACGGGAGGGAACACTGAAGCTTTCTTT. The chain couples TRBV7-2 to TRBJ1-1; D is unresolved. Germline-derived CDR1 and CDR2 are SGHTA and FQGNSA. Trimming left V 7 bases short and J 1 base short, with 10 bases between. The length of the CDR3 is 13 residues.

This clone came up a few times. V and J are TRBV5-5 and TRBJ2-1; D gene uncertain. The germline V gene has CDR1 SGHKS and CDR2 YYEKEE (reference sequence). Trimming pared 6 bases from V and 0 bases from J, leaving 7 bases between. The CDR3 has 13 residues. CDR3 in DNA: TGTGCCAGCAAACCGGTCTCCTACAATGAGCAGTTCTTC. This encodes CASKPVSYNEQFF.

The rearrangement links TRBV6-1 to TRBJ2-7; no definite D call. Germline CDR1 and CDR2: MNHNS and SASEGT. Trimming removed 7 bases from V and 6 bases from J, with 13 bases in between. The CDR3 contains 12 residues. DNA of the CDR3: TGTGCCAGCACCATTTACGGTAGCGAGCAGTACTTC. It encodes CASTIYGSEQYF.